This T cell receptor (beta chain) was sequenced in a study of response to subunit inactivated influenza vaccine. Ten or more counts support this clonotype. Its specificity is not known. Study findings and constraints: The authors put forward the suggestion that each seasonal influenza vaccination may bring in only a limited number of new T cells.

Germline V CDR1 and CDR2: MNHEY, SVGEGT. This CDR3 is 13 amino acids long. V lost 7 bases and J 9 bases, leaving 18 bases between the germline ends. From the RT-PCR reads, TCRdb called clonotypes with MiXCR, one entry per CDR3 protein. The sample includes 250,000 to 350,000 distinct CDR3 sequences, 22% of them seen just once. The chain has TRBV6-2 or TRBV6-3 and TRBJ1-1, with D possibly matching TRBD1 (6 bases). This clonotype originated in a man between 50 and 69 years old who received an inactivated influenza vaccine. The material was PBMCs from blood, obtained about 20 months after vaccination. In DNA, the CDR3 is TGTGCCAGCAAGAGACAGGCGACGGTAAAAGCTTTCTTT. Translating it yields CASKRQATVKAFF.